The following is a T cell receptor beta chain sequence with its context. Its recognized antigen is unknown. Base qualities are missing; no much larger clone stands one base away. The library was built by means of the immunoSEQ multiplex PCR assay. Not all clones reach the TCRdb copy of this immuneACCESS table, which keeps in-frame sequences only. Checked studies attribute under half of the gap to unresolved V genes and leave the rest unexplained. The sample table records 40,000 to 45,000 clones; 70% to 80% of these occur just once. 9.8% of the sample belongs to the ten largest clones. The germline V gene (reference sequence) provides CDR1 SEHNR and CDR2 FQNEAQ. CDR3 length: 12 amino acids, cysteine to phenylalanine. Just the 36-base CDR3 DNA is kept, in frame starting at base 1. V and J lose 1 base and 11 bases, and a span of 11 bases separates them. The sample is drawn from a study of radiotherapy plus CTLA-4 blockade in lung cancer (dated by TCRdb to the late 2010s). Turning to the overall study: Objective responses were observed in more than 15% of enrolled patients, and disease control was achieved in less than 40%.

In this study, focal radiation therapy paired with CTLA-4 blockade (ipilimumab) was tested in patients who had chemo-refractory metastatic non-small-cell lung cancer. General study outcomes and caveats: After treatment with radiotherapy and ipilimumab, TCR clones that originated in tumors expanded in peripheral blood. The strongest predictors of response were reported to be early dynamic shifts in blood T cell clones along with a rise in serum interferon-beta following radiation.

The chain is made from TRBV7-9 and TRBJ1-1; the best D guess is TRBD1, with 6 bases matching. This TCR came from a human donor with non-small cell lung cancer who had stable disease on radiotherapy plus ipilimumab. Sequencing was performed on peripheral blood, taken from a patient treated with radiotherapy plus ipilimumab. The DNA sequence reads TGTGCCAGCAGCTTAGGGACAGCTGTCGCTTTCTTT. It is translated as CASSLGTAVAFF.